Presented here are 23 T cell receptor beta chains from one specimen sequenced in a study of CD8+CD57+ T cells in acquired aplastic anemia. Selection for sequencing was limited to patients who had shown CD8+CD57+ cell expansion by flow cytometry. TCR beta VDJ and CDR3 profiles were obtained from a genomic DNA template. Each CDR3 protein gets one entry after TCRdb re-called the reads with MiXCR. The table shows more than 150,000 distinct CDR3 sequences, with approximately 48% occurring only once. The sample comprised sorted CD4+, CD8+, or CD8+CD57+ T cells (not recorded which) from PBMCs. These receptors came from a human donor with aplastic anemia.

V is TRBV20-1 and J is TRBJ1-5; TRBD1 is a possible D gene (5 bases). The CDR3 is 14 residues long. Germline CDR1 and CDR2: DFQATT and SNEGSKA (reference sequence). V lost 3 bases and J 5 bases, leaving 14 bases between the germline ends. Written as DNA, the CDR3 is TGCAGTGCTAGGCGGGGGGTTTCCGATCAGCCCCAGCATTTT. This gives the protein CSARRGVSDQPQHF.

This clonotype was recorded many times. The chain uses TRBV24-1 and TRBJ1-1, with a possible D match to TRBD1 (5 bases). The V gene's germline CDR1 is KGHDR and CDR2 SFDVKD. V lost 12 bases and J 3 bases, leaving 19 bases between the germline ends. The length of the CDR3 is 14 residues. The CDR3 region has the DNA TGTGCCTCAAACAGGCGGGGCGCCTACACTGAAGCTTTCTTT. It specifies CASNRRGAYTEAFF.

A word on this clonotype: This may be a read error, as it is one base from a much larger clone. The V and J genes are TRBV20-1 and TRBJ2-1; D is unresolved. Germline loops: CDR1 DFQATT, CDR2 SNEGSKA (reference sequence). This CDR3 spans 13 amino acids. In nucleotides, the CDR3 is TGCAGTGCTCAACGGACCTCATACAATGGGCAGTTCTTC. As protein: CSAQRTSYNGQFF.

This sequence joins TRBV18 and TRBJ1-5; 7 bases are shared with TRBD1. Per the germline V gene, CDR1 is KGHSH and CDR2 is LQKENI. The CDR3 contains 15 residues. The junction had 3 bases not matched to a gene; V was cut back by 4 bases and J by 0 bases. CDR3 protein: CASSQGADSNQPQHF. The DNA of the CDR3 is TGTGCCAGCTCACAGGGGGCGGATAGCAATCAGCCCCAGCATTTT.

This chain links TRBV12-3 or TRBV12-4 with TRBJ1-5; D uncertain. The germline V and J ends were trimmed by 4 bases and 6 bases, with 7 bases remaining between them. The CDR3 is made up of 12 amino acids. This CDR3 reads CASSWGPQPQHF. CDR3 bases: TGTGCCAGCAGTTGGGGTCCTCAGCCCCAGCATTTT.

This clonotype was counted only a few times. The V and J genes are TRBV11-1 and TRBJ2-3; tentatively, D is TRBD1 or TRBD2 (5 bases each). This CDR3 is built from 14 residues. Between the trimmed V and J ends, which lost 5 bases and 11 bases, there was a span of 20 bases. CDR1 SGHAT and CDR2 FQDESV come from the germline V gene (reference sequence). The DNA for the CDR3 is TGTGCCAGCAGCAAAGAGGGGCTCGGACATCAGCAGTATTTT. Encoded protein: CASSKEGLGHQQYF.

The genes are TRBV7-9 and TRBJ2-7; D is possibly TRBD2 (7 bases). Germline V gene data show CDR1 as SEHNR and CDR2 as FQNEAQ (reference sequence). The ends were cut back, 7 bases at V and 2 bases at J, with 12 bases in the middle. There are 13 residues in the CDR3. For the CDR3, the DNA is TGTGCCAGCAACATAGGGGGGGCCTACGAGCAGTACTTC. Its translation is CASNIGGAYEQYF.

This clonotype was observed a handful of times. J is TRBJ1-3 and V is TRBV2; D is perhaps TRBD1 (5 bases). CDR3 length: 11 amino acids. Germline values: CDR1 SNHLY, CDR2 FYNNEI. V lost 4 bases and J 9 bases, leaving 7 bases between the germline ends. The CDR3 coding sequence is TGTGCCAGCAGTGGGGGCACCACCATATATTTT. It encodes CASSGGTTIYF.

The chain joins TRBV25-1 to TRBJ2-5; D may be TRBD1 (6 bases). The DNA end lines up better with TRBJ2-1; the J call may be wrong. This CDR3 spans 15 amino acids. CDR1 is MGHDK, CDR2 SYGVNS, per germline. CDR3 coding DNA: TGTGCCAGCAGTGATCGTAGGGGGACCCTCAATGAGCAGTTCTTC. Its protein is CASSDRRGTLNEQFF.

This clonotype showed up just once. A read error may produce the germline difference seen at one junction end. This sequence joins TRBV7-7 and TRBJ2-3; 12 bases agree with TRBD1. The CDR3 is made up of 15 amino acids. From germline, CDR1 is SSHAT and CDR2 FNYEAQ (reference sequence). Here the CDR3 reads CASSAGTGGPDTQYF. CDR3 nucleotide sequence: TGTGCTAGCAGTGCCGGGACAGGGGGCCCAGATACGCAGTATTTT. Using reference TRBV7-7 and TRBJ2-3 for the parts outside the CDR3, the full variable domain is GAGVSQSPRYKVTKRGQDVTLRCDPISSHATLYWYQQALGQGPEFLTYFNYEAQPDKSGLPSDRFSAERPEGSISTLTIQRTEQRDSAMYRCASSAGTGGPDTQYFGPGTRLTVL.

This clonotype was observed at least ten times. The genes are TRBV30 and TRBJ1-2; 8 bases are shared with TRBD1. Trimming took 3 bases from V and 8 from J; bases not matched to a gene: 5. The V gene's germline CDR1 is GTSNPN and CDR2 SVGIG (reference sequence). The CDR3 sequence is 12 residues long. The CDR3 here is CAWRPTGVGYTF. For the CDR3, the DNA is TGTGCCTGGAGACCGACAGGGGTGGGCTACACCTTC.

This clonotype came up a few times. J is TRBJ2-7 and V is TRBV30; TRBD1 matches 8 bases. This CDR3 has 14 residues. V shed 4 bases, J shed 6 bases, and the junction held 11 bases outside the gene matches. The germline CDR1 and CDR2 sequences are GTSNPN and SVGIG (reference sequence). CDR3 nucleotides: TGTGCCTGGACACGAGAAGGACAGGGAAGCGAGCAGTACTTC. As protein: CAWTREGQGSEQYF.

The sample holds many counts of this clonotype. The chain uses TRBV25-1 and TRBJ1-3; no clear D. CDR3 size: 11 residues. In germline, CDR1 is MGHDK, CDR2 SYGVNS. The ends were cut back, 3 bases at V and 6 bases at J, with 3 bases in the middle. In DNA form, the CDR3 reads TGTGCCAGCAGTGAGACAAACACCATATATTTT. It codes for CASSETNTIYF.

This sequence joins TRBV7-9 and TRBJ2-2; 7 bases match TRBD1. Trimming cost V 3 bases and J 2 bases; bases outside gene matches: 3. Germline assignment: CDR1 SEHNR and CDR2 FQNEAQ (reference sequence). The CDR3 is 15 residues long. CDR3 residues: CASSLRGRNTGELFF. The DNA for the CDR3 is TGTGCCAGCAGCTTGAGGGGGCGAAACACCGGGGAGCTGTTTTTT.

The chain links TRBV10-3 to TRBJ1-5; perhaps TRBD1 as D (6 bases). The V and J ends lost 2 bases and 4 bases respectively, with 6 bases between them. The length of the CDR3 is 13 residues. CDR1 is ENHRY and CDR2 is SYGVKD in the germline V gene. CDR3: CAISETGNQPQHF. DNA for the CDR3: TGTGCCATCAGTGAGACAGGGAATCAGCCCCAGCATTTT.

This clonotype was recorded at least ten times. The chain is built from TRBV30 and TRBJ2-7; 9 bases agree with TRBD2. The CDR3 extends over 16 amino acids. Germline V CDR1 and CDR2: GTSNPN, SVGIG (reference sequence). After removal of 4 bases from V and 4 bases from J, the junction contained 14 bases not matched to a gene. CDR3 coding DNA: TGTGCCTGGACCCCTACCTCATTAGCGGGAGTATACGAGCAGTACTTC. Amino acid sequence: CAWTPTSLAGVYEQYF.

This clonotype was seen many times. V is TRBV16 and J is TRBJ1-1; unclear D gene. CDR3 size: 15 residues. The V and J ends lost 3 bases and 1 base respectively, with 12 bases between them. CDR1 and CDR2 (germline): KGHSY, FQNENV. The CDR3 DNA reads TGTGCCAGCAGCCAGTACGGAAGTTCGAACACTGAAGCTTTCTTT. The encoded protein is CASSQYGSSNTEAFF.

This clonotype was recorded a few times. The V call is TRBV2, the J call TRBJ2-2; TRBD2 is a possible D gene (6 bases). The V and J ends lost 5 bases and 7 bases respectively, with 17 bases between them. CDR1 and CDR2 (germline): SNHLY, FYNNEI. This CDR3 spans 15 amino acids. The CDR3 spells CASSRPRLSGGELFF. The CDR3 coding sequence is TGTGCCAGCAGTCGCCCCCGGCTTAGCGGCGGGGAGCTGTTTTTT. Together with reference TRBV2 and TRBJ2-2, the CDR3 gives the full variable domain: EPEVTQTPSHQVTQMGQEVILRCVPISNHLYFYWYRQILGQKVEFLVSFYNNEISEKSEIFDDQFSVERPDGSNFTLKIRSTKLEDSAMYFCASSRPRLSGGELFFGEGSRLTVL.

This clonotype was found many times. The CDR3 protein is CASRGLADYNEQFF. The CDR3 DNA reads TGTGCCAGTAGAGGGCTAGCGGACTACAATGAGCAGTTCTTC. This rearrangement joins TRBV19 to TRBJ2-1, with 7 nucleotides matching TRBD2. The CDR3 runs to 14 residues. Losses at the gene ends were 6 bases for V and 3 bases for J; bases not matched to a gene: 5. CDR1 and CDR2 from the germline V gene are LNHDA and SQIVND (reference sequence).

With regard to this clonotype: A much larger clone lies one base from this, so it may be a read error. The CDR3 DNA sequence: TGTGCCACCGGACAGGGGGCTGGCGAGCAGTGCTTC. Translated: CATGQGAGEQCF. The V gene is TRBV15, the J gene TRBJ2-7; 11 bases are a match to TRBD1. The CDR3 has 12 amino acids. Looked up from germline, CDR1 is LNHNV and CDR2 is YYDKDF (reference sequence).

The rearrangement links TRBV2 to TRBJ2-3; D gene unclear. This CDR3 contains 14 residues. Germline loops: CDR1 SNHLY, CDR2 FYNNEI. V lost 6 bases and J lost 4, with 14 bases in between. The CDR3 reads CASSLETQSDTQYF. The CDR3, as DNA: TGTGCCAGCAGCTTAGAAACACAGTCAGATACGCAGTATTTT. The full variable domain, in which reference TRBV2 and TRBJ2-3 provide the parts outside the CDR3, is EPEVTQTPSHQVTQMGQEVILRCVPISNHLYFYWYRQILGQKVEFLVSFYNNEISEKSEIFDDQFSVERPDGSNFTLKIRSTKLEDSAMYFCASSLETQSDTQYFGPGTRLTVL.

Concerning this clonotype: Given a much more abundant clone one base away, this may be a read error. This sequence joins TRBV9 and TRBJ1-4; D possibly corresponds to TRBD1 (5 bases). The length of the CDR3 is 15 residues. Germline V gives CDR1 SGDLS, CDR2 YYNGEE. For the CDR3, the DNA is TGTGCCAGCGGCCATATGGGTGGGGCTAATGAAAAACAGTTTTTT. Its protein product is CASGHMGGANEKQFF.

This rearrangement joins TRBV7-9 to TRBJ1-1; D unclear. Trimming cost V 5 bases and J 3 bases, with 7 bases left between them. The CDR3 loop spans 12 amino acids. CDR1 and CDR2 (germline): SEHNR, FQNEAQ (reference sequence). DNA of the CDR3: TGTGCCAGCAGCCCGTATCACACTGAAGCTTTCTTT. This codes for CASSPYHTEAFF.